The rows below give T cell receptor beta chains drawn from one sample of a study of regulatory T cells in long-lasting Graves disease. Via MiXCR, TCRdb re-called the multiplex PCR reads, giving one row per CDR3 protein. The repertoire holds some 200,000 distinct CDR3 sequences, with roughly a fifth as singletons. Separately, the same data were catalogued under a study of T cells in Graves' hyperthyroidism and ophthalmopathy.

Sequencing was performed on peripheral blood mononuclear cells (PBMCs), taken at new diagnosis, from a patient treated with antithyroid drugs. The source is a woman aged 25 to 39 with Graves disease. CDR3s include the opening cysteine and the closing phenylalanine or tryptophan. The D gene is left open where the match is weak. Only some rows state a clone size, as once, few, many or a class for expanded clones.

v_gene,d_gene,abundance,j_gene,CDR3nt,CDR3aa
TRBV2,.,.,TRBJ2-5,TGTGCCAGCAGTGAAAAAAGGAGTAGAGAGACCCAGTACTTC,CASSEKRSRETQYF
TRBV6-2/TRBV6-3,.,many,TRBJ2-1,TGTGCCAGCACCAGGGGTTGGTTACAGTTCTTC,CASTRGWLQFF
TRBV19,TRBD2,.,TRBJ2-1,TGTGCCACCTCACTAGCGGGGGGGCGGGGTGAGCAGTTCTTC,CATSLAGGRGEQFF
TRBV27,TRBD1,many,TRBJ2-2,TGTGCCAGCACCCTTTCGATCCGGGACAGGGCAAGTGCCGGGGAGCTGTTTTTT,CASTLSIRDRASAGELFF
TRBV25-1,.,.,TRBJ2-7,TGTGCCAGCGGCCTGGGGGGCCCCGAGCAGTACTTC,CASGLGGPEQYF
TRBV30,TRBD1,many,TRBJ2-7,TGTGCCTGGACGCGACAGGGTGCCTACGAGCAGTACTTC,CAWTRQGAYEQYF
TRBV18,.,many,TRBJ2-7,TGTGCCAGCTCACCACCGTTGGGGAACTACGAGCAGTACTTC,CASSPPLGNYEQYF
TRBV27,TRBD2,many,TRBJ2-7,TGTGCCAGCAGCTCCTCCGCGACTAGCGGGAATTACGAGCAGTACTTC,CASSSSATSGNYEQYF
TRBV28,.,many,TRBJ1-1,TGTGCCAGCAGTTTAAGGTACACTGAAGCTTTCTTT,CASSLRYTEAFF
TRBV10-3,TRBD1,.,TRBJ1-6,TGTGCCATCAATGGACAGGGATATAATTCACCCCTCCACTTT,CAINGQGYNSPLHF
TRBV19,TRBD2,.,TRBJ2-1,TGTGCCAGTAGTATAAGGTTTGCTAGCGGGAGTACTGAGCAGTTCTTC,CASSIRFASGSTEQFF
TRBV28,TRBD1,.,TRBJ1-3,TGTGCCAGCAGTTGGGGGACAGGCCCATTCTCTGGAAACACCATATATTTT,CASSWGTGPFSGNTIYF
TRBV6-4,.,.,TRBJ2-3,TGTGCCAGCAGTGACGGGCAGGGTGAGACAGATACGCAGTATTTT,CASSDGQGETDTQYF
TRBV2,.,many,TRBJ1-2,TGTGCCAGCAGTGAGGCAGGGACATACTCTAACTATGGCTACACCTTC,CASSEAGTYSNYGYTF
TRBV7-7,TRBD1,many,TRBJ1-1,TGTGCTAGCAGCGTAGACAGGGACACTGAAGCTTTCTTT,CASSVDRDTEAFF
TRBV6-2/TRBV6-3,TRBD1,once,TRBJ1-1,TGTGCCAGCGGTTACTCGAGACAGGGGGCAGCTGAAGCTTTCTTT,CASGYSRQGAAEAFF
TRBV27,.,once,TRBJ2-3,TGTGCCAGCAGTTACAATTCTTTAGATACGCAGTATTTT,CASSYNSLDTQYF
TRBV28,TRBD1,.,TRBJ1-2,TGTGCCAGCAGCCCTGCAGGGGGGGGCTATGGCTACACCTTC,CASSPAGGGYGYTF
TRBV4-2,.,many,TRBJ2-2,TGTGCCAGCAGCACAACCGGGCCTCGGGACACCGGGGAGCTGTTTTTT,CASSTTGPRDTGELFF
TRBV19,TRBD1,many,TRBJ1-2,TGTGCCAGTAGTACGACAGGGAACGGCTATGGCTACACCTTC,CASSTTGNGYGYTF
TRBV20-1,.,many,TRBJ2-5,TGCAGTGCTGGATTAAACAGGGTAGAGACCCAGTACTTC,CSAGLNRVETQYF
TRBV2,TRBD1,many,TRBJ1-6,TGTGCCAGCAGTAGGGACAGAGCTGGGTCACCCCTCCACTTT,CASSRDRAGSPLHF